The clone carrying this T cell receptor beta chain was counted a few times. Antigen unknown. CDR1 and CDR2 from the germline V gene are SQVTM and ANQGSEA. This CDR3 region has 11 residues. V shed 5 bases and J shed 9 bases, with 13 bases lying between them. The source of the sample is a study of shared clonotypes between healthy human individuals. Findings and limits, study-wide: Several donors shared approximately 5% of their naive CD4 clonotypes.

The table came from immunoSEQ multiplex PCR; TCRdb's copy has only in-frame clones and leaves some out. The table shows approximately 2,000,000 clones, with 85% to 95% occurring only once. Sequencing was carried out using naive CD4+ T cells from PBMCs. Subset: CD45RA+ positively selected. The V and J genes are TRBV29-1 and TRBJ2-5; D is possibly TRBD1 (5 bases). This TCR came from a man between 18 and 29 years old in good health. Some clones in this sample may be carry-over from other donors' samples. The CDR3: CSVRDGAAQYF. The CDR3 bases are TGCAGCGTTAGGGATGGGGCGGCCCAGTACTTC.